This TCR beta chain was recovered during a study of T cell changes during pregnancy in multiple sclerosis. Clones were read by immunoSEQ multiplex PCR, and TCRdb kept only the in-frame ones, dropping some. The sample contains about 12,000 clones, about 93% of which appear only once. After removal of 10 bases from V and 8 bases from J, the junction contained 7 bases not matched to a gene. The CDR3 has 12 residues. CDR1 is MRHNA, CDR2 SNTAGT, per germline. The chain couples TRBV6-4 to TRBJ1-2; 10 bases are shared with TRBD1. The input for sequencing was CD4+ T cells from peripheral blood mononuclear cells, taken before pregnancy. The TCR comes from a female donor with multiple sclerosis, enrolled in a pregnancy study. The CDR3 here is CATSGTGDGYTF. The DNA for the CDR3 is TGTGCCACCTCCGGGACAGGGGACGGCTACACCTTC.